Listed here is a single T cell receptor beta chain. immunoSEQ multiplex PCR used an average of around 1,100 ng genomic DNA. Clones were sequenced by immunoSEQ multiplex PCR, and TCRdb holds only the in-frame ones, with some missing. The sample's table shows about 36,000 clones. The sample is drawn from a study of T cells in women clearing cervical HPV infection. All participants had a single incident cervical HPV16 infection, and prevalent HPV16 infections were excluded. Sequencing was performed on blood buffy coat. The clonotype was recovered from a woman aged 18 to 75 with a cervical HPV16 infection that either progressed to CIN3+ or cleared (not recorded which).

This chain's CDR3 is CASSETSGSYEQYF. CDR3 DNA (partial): TGTGCCAGCAGTGAGACTAGCGGGAGCTACGAG. The V gene is TRBV6-1, the J gene TRBJ2-7; TRBD2 matches 12 bases. The read ends 3 residues before the CDR3 terminus; that terminus is restored from the germline J gene. The CDR3 covers 14 residues. Germline-derived CDR1 and CDR2 are MNHNS and SASEGT. Germline trimming cut 3 bases from V and 3 bases from J; bases unmatched to any gene: 0.